This TCR beta chain appears in the sequencing data of a study of T cell clones after liver transplantation (dated by TCRdb to about 2019). Regarding the complete study: The samples were obtained from ITN030ST, a randomized trial that attempted immunosuppression withdrawal within 2 years after liver transplantation. Donor-reactive T cell clones were identified by TCRbeta sequencing after a pre-transplant mixed lymphocyte reaction and then tracked in post-transplant blood. Third party-reactive TCRbeta sequences were also identified from pre-transplant MLRs to serve as an antigen-independent comparator for donor-reactive sequences. Three of the eight recipients were HCV-positive; the others were transplanted for non-autoimmune, non-viral indications. Until randomization at 12-24 months post-transplant, subjects were given standard immunosuppression, with no induction therapy. Tolerance was defined as complete immunosuppression withdrawal for at least one year with no rise in liver enzymes beyond twice the upper limit of normal. Blood samples were taken pre-transplant, pre-randomization before withdrawal, and post-randomization after full withdrawal or failed withdrawal. A cohort of 8 liver transplant recipients was studied, of whom 3 were classified as tolerant and 5 as non-tolerant. The paper as a whole reports these results and caveats: When repertoire turnover was taken into account, detection of donor-reactive sequences was significantly reduced in 7 of 8 subjects for CD4 and in 8 of 8 subjects for CD8. Low numbers of available donor cells limited the measurable donor-reactive repertoire in a couple of subjects. A significant post-transplant decrease in circulating donor-reactive CD4 TCRbeta sequences was observed in most of the 8 subjects, irrespective of tolerance or HCV status. Because allograft tissue specimens were not available, migration of donor-reactive T cells into the graft, rather than deletion, may have occurred. A greater decline was seen for donor-reactive sequences than for third party-reactive sequences, suggesting partial antigen-specific deletion unrelated to withdrawal success. Because of small, heterogeneous patient numbers and non-standardized post-transplant time points, the conclusions were only preliminary.

The CDR3 contains 15 residues, cysteine and phenylalanine counted. Only CDR3 DNA is held: 45 bases, read in frame from base 1. CDR1 MNHEY and CDR2 SMNVEV were looked up in the germline V gene (reference sequence). From V the trimming removes 6 bases and from J it removes 5 bases, while the gene matches leave 13 bases of the junction unaccounted for. The time point label, read with the paper, signifies: pre-transplant. Unstimulated PBMCs, after thawing, were stained for CD3, CD4 and CD8 and then FACS-sorted into CD3+CD4+ and CD3+CD8+ populations. All 8 studied subjects were randomized to withdrawal of immunosuppression. The Qiagen DNeasy Blood and Tissue Kit was used for isolation of genomic DNA. Using immunoSEQ, frozen genomic DNA was subjected to high-throughput TCRbeta CDR3 sequencing, a process that included PCR amplification, mapping, bias correction and internal controls. Concerning the study's data processing: Only productive rearrangements were retained, with each unique TCRbeta sequence defined by its CDR3 nucleotide sequence together with its V and J gene. A sequence counted as donor-reactive only if the sequence showed at least 5-fold expansion in CFSE-low cells compared with unstimulated pre-transplant cells and had a frequency of at least 0.01%. To ensure at least 90% detection power, minimum frequency thresholds were set for each subject based on that subject's lowest-template unstimulated sample. Jensen-Shannon divergence between the top 1000 TCRbeta sequences post-transplant and pre-transplant was used to measure repertoire turnover. Changes in detection of donor-reactive sequences were assessed with two-sided Fisher's exact tests. TCRdb re-hosts the immuneACCESS table, in-frame sequences only. Its copies lack some clones; in the studies checked, an unresolved V gene accounts for under half of them, and the cause for the rest is not known. Clone size and V and J calls were adopted from that table, with D and trimming inferred from the DNA. This sample comprises some 20,000 clones, around 90% of them detected only once. The ten biggest clones cover 10% to 15% of the sample.

A single count supports this clone. The target of this receptor is not known. The sample holds no much larger clone one base away, and base qualities are not on file. The sample in question was CD8+ T cells from blood, obtained before liver transplant. The receptor's source is a human donor who received a liver transplant. This sequence uses TRBV27 and TRBJ2-7, with 7 bases aligning to TRBD2. CDR3 region: CASRTFRAGADEQYF. The DNA is TGTGCCAGCAGAACCTTCCGGGCGGGAGCTGACGAGCAGTACTTC.